This TCR beta chain was captured by sequencing in a study of blood T cell repertoires in COVID-19 (dated by TCRdb to about 2020). As for the study more broadly: Samples covering the acute and convalescent phases of COVID-19 were provided by collaborators in the United States, Italy and Spain. A de-identified subject ID, COVID-19 status, age in years and sex were almost always included in the sample metadata. Deeply sampled blood TCRbeta repertoires from subjects exposed to, actively infected with, or recovered from COVID-19 were included in the dataset. Where available, HLA class I and class II types were obtained from metadata supplied by the sample provider rather than from assay-based typing. Samples came from the ongoing ImmuneRACE study (first 160 participants) plus 1,254 subjects from 6 global collaborators. The repertoires were released in a freely available public database intended as a resource for research on the immune response to SARS-CoV-2. The material from the prospective study consisted of cDNA or gDNA derived from T cells, B-cell-depleted T cells, or PBMCs.

TCRbeta CDR3 regions were amplified from genomic DNA by means of the immunoSEQ Assay, a bias-controlled multiplex PCR. The study's own analysis went as follows. The number of nucleated cells in each sample was estimated from the amplification of reference gene primers within the assay. Sequence reads were collapsed and filtered to measure the absolute abundance of every unique TCRbeta CDR3 rearrangement. For each sample, productive Simpson clonality was calculated by taking the square root of Simpson's diversity index across productive rearrangements. TCRdb stores this immuneACCESS table with in-frame sequences only. Part of the clones is absent; in the studies checked, under half of the shortfall reflects unresolved V genes, and no reason is known for the rest. That table supplies the V and J calls and clone size; D and trimming were determined from the DNA. The sample table records approximately 150,000 clones; around 90% of these occur just once. The biggest ten clones account for approximately 2.5% of the sample.

What the authors observed across the whole study: The quantity of clinical and demographic metadata differed by source and by participant and was supplied without curation.

The CDR3 runs 13 residues from the cysteine to the phenylalanine. Of all the DNA, just the CDR3 is kept, 39 bases in frame from base 1. Trimming accounts for 6 bases at V and 8 bases at J, while the number of junction bases matched to no gene is 5. The germline V gene provides CDR1 MNHEY and CDR2 SVGAGI. Worth noting for this clone: Its cognate antigen has yet to be identified. No much larger clone is present one base from it, and per-base qualities are unavailable.

One collaborating source in Seattle enrolled patients while the patients were actively infected and followed the patients over time throughout the course of disease. The collaborating institutions used their own protocols to collect whole blood in K2EDTA tubes. Collaborator samples were shipped for TCRbeta analysis as frozen whole blood, isolated PBMCs, or DNA extracted from either sample type. Sequencing was carried out using peripheral blood. This TCR was recovered from a human donor with COVID-19, enrolled during active disease. The donor label of this sample is uncertain. Recombination connected TRBV6-5 to TRBJ1-5; the junction holds 9 bases that match TRBD1. The CDR3 sequence is CASSRDRVEPQHF. The bases read TGTGCCAGCAGCCGGGACAGGGTCGAGCCCCAGCATTTT.